The 11 T cell receptor beta chains in this list originate from one sample, sequenced in a study of neoadjuvant nivolumab and ipilimumab in lung cancer. Some clones are missing from TCRdb's copy, which holds only in-frame ones; the method was immunoSEQ multiplex PCR. The sample records about 18,000 clones, more than 75% being singletons. The sample was tumor tissue, taken after neoadjuvant nivolumab, alone or with ipilimumab, at or shortly before surgery. The source of these receptors is an adult with non-small cell lung cancer.

The chain couples TRBV2 to TRBJ1-2; TRBD1 is a possible D gene (6 bases). V lost 1 base, J lost 4 bases, and 13 bases lay in between. The germline CDR1 and CDR2 sequences are SNHLY and FYNNEI. There are 15 residues in the CDR3. CDR3 sequence: CASSEGGGGIYGYTF. The CDR3, as DNA: TGTGCCAGCAGTGAAGGAGGGGGTGGAATCTATGGCTACACCTTC.

This CDR3 reads CARGPGGGANVLTF. Here the CDR3 DNA reads TGTGCCAGGGGCCCGGGTGGTGGGGCCAACGTCCTGACTTTC. The chain recombines TRBV6-1 with TRBJ2-6; D remains unclear. Trimming took off 9 bases at V and 3 bases at J, with 12 bases between the two ends. The CDR3 is made up of 14 amino acids. CDR1 is MNHNS, CDR2 SASEGT, per germline.

J is TRBJ1-1 and V is TRBV18; no firm D call. CDR1 and CDR2 (germline): KGHSH, LQKENI. The CDR3 runs 16 residues. Trimming cost V 2 bases and J 3 bases, with 16 bases left between them. In DNA, the CDR3 is TGTGCCAGCTCACCATTGCCCGGGGATCGGGACACTGAAGCTTTCTTT. Translating gives CASSPLPGDRDTEAFF.

CDR3 DNA: TGTGCCAGTAGTATAGGTGGAGGGAGCAATGAAAAACTGTTTTTT. Its protein is CASSIGGGSNEKLFF. The chain recombines TRBV19 with TRBJ1-4; unclear D gene. The CDR3 runs to 15 residues. Germline CDR1 and CDR2: LNHDA and SQIVND (reference sequence). V lost 1 base, J lost 5 bases, and 11 bases lay in between.

V and J are TRBV7-6 and TRBJ2-2; 8 bases match TRBD2. The V gene's germline CDR1 is SGHVS and CDR2 FNYEAQ. The V gene end was trimmed by 5 bases and the J gene end by 2 bases; junction bases not matched to a gene: 16. CDR3 length: 19 amino acids. Written as DNA, the CDR3 is TGTGCCAGCAGCCCAGCCCTACTCGAAAGCGGGAGAAACACCGGGGAGCTGTTTTTT. It specifies CASSPALLESGRNTGELFF.

CDR3 protein: CASKILGMGNQPQHF. The DNA of the CDR3 is TGTGCCAGCAAAATATTAGGGATGGGCAATCAGCCCCAGCATTTT. V gene TRBV6-1 combines with J gene TRBJ1-5; D gene unclear. The CDR3 contains 15 residues. Deletions cut 7 bases from V and 2 bases from J, with 15 bases between. The germline CDR1 and CDR2 sequences are MNHNS and SASEGT.

This sequence joins TRBV29-1 and TRBJ2-5; the match to TRBD1 covers 8 bases. With 5 bases clipped from V and 4 bases from J, the junction kept 15 bases outside the gene matches. CDR1 SQVTM and CDR2 ANQGSEA come from the germline V gene. The CDR3 has 16 amino acids. CDR3 DNA sequence: TGCAGCGTTCGGTGGTTGGGACAGGTAGTATCAGAGACCCAGTACTTC. Translating gives CSVRWLGQVVSETQYF.

V is TRBV9 and J is TRBJ1-2; 10 bases map to TRBD1. Germline V gene sequence: CDR1 SGDLS, CDR2 YYNGEE. The CDR3 has 15 residues. The V gene end was trimmed by 0 bases and the J gene end by 2 bases; junction bases not matched to a gene: 1. For the CDR3, the DNA is TGTGCCAGCAGCGTAGGGGGACAGGGGAACTATGGCTACACCTTC. This encodes CASSVGGQGNYGYTF.

This clone has a single count. V usage is TRBV11-3 and J usage is TRBJ2-7, with 8 bases that match TRBD2. V trimming: 5 bases; J trimming: 6 bases; junction bases outside the gene matches: 9. The germline CDR1 and CDR2 sequences are SGHNT and YENEEA. CDR3 length: 14 amino acids. CDR3 protein: CASSLSGRIGEQYF. DNA for the CDR3: TGTGCCAGCAGCCTAAGCGGGAGAATAGGCGAGCAGTACTTC.

The chain links TRBV30 to TRBJ1-5; 8 bases map to TRBD1. Germline CDR1 is GTSNPN and CDR2 is SVGIG (reference sequence). The CDR3 length is 14 residues. J lost 6 bases, V lost 2 bases, and 6 bases had no gene match. The CDR3 sequence is CAWSSQGGGQPQHF. Here the CDR3 DNA reads TGTGCCTGGAGTTCACAGGGGGGGGGTCAGCCCCAGCATTTT.

This rearrangement joins TRBV5-6 to TRBJ2-3; D is uncertain. Trimming removed 0 bases at V and 3 bases at J, with 8 bases between. This CDR3 is built from 14 residues. Germline V gene sequence: CDR1 SGHDT, CDR2 YYEEEE. DNA for the CDR3: TGTGCCAGCAGCTTGGGGCAGGATACAGATACGCAGTATTTT. Its protein is CASSLGQDTDTQYF. The variable domain in full, with the rest retrieved from reference TRBV5-6 and TRBJ2-3, is DAGVTQSPTHLIKTRGQQVTLRCSPKSGHDTVSWYQQALGQGPQFIFQYYEEEERQRGNFPDRFSGHQFPNYSSELNVNALLLGDSALYLCASSLGQDTDTQYFGPGTRLTVL.